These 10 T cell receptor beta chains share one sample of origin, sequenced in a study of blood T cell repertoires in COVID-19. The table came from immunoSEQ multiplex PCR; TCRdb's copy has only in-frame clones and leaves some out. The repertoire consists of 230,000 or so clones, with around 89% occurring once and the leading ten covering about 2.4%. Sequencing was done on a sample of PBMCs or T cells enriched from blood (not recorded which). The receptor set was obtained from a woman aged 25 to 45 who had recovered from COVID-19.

The CDR3 nucleotides are TGCGCCACCAAGAGCAGGGACTGCAGGTACGAGCAGTACTTC. Its translation is CATKSRDCRYEQYF. The V gene is TRBV10-1, the J gene TRBJ2-7; D may be TRBD2 (6 bases). CDR1 WNHNN and CDR2 SYGVQD come from the germline V gene (reference sequence). V gave up 10 bases and J gave up 4 bases, with 20 bases separating them. This CDR3 spans 14 amino acids.

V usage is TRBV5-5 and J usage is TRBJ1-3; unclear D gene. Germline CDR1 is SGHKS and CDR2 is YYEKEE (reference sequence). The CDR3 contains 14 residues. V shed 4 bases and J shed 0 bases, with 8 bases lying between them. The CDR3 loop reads CASSLLPSGNTIYF. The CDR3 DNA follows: TGTGCCAGCAGCCTCCTTCCCTCTGGAAACACCATATATTTT.

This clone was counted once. CDR3 coding DNA: TGTGCCAGCAGCTTCTCTTCTAGCGGGAGACCTCTCACAGATACGCAGTATTTT. The encoded protein is CASSFSSSGRPLTDTQYF. The chain joins TRBV7-6 to TRBJ2-3; 10 bases map to TRBD2. In germline, CDR1 is SGHVS, CDR2 FNYEAQ. The CDR3 sequence is 18 residues long. With 3 bases clipped from V and 2 bases from J, the junction kept 11 bases outside the gene matches.

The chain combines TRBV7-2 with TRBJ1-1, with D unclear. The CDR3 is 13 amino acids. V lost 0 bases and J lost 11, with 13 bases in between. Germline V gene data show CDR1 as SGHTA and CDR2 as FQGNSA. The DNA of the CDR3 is TGTGCCAGCAGCTTAGCATTTACTAGTTGGGCTTTCTTT. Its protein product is CASSLAFTSWAFF.

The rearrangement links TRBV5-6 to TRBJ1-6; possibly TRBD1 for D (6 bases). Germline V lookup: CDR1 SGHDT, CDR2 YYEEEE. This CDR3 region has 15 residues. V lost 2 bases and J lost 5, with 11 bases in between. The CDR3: CASSFLNRDNSPLHF. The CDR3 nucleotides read TGTGCCAGCAGCTTCCTTAACAGGGATAATTCACCCCTCCACTTT.

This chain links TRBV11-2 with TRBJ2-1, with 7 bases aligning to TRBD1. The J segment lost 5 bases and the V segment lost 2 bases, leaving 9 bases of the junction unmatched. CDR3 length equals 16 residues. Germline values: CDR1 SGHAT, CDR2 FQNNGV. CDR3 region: CASSLRRRQGDNEQFF. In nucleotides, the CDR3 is TGTGCCAGCAGCTTACGGAGGAGACAGGGTGACAATGAGCAGTTCTTC.

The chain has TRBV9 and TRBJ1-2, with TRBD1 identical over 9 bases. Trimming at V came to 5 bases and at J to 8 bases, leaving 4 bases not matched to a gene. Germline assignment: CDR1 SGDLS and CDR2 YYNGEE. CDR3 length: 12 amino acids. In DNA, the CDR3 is TGTGCCAGCAGAGACAGGGGGAAGGGCTACACCTTC. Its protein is CASRDRGKGYTF.

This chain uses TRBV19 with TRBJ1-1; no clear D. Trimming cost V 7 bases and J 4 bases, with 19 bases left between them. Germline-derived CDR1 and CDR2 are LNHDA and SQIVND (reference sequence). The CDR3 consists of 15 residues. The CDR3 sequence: CASTPQAPRSTEAFF. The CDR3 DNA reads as TGTGCCAGTACGCCTCAAGCCCCGCGGAGCACTGAAGCTTTCTTT.

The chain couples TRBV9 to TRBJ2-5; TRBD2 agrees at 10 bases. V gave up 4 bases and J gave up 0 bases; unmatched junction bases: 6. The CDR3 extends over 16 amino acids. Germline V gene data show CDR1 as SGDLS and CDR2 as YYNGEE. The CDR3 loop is CASSFNLAGDQETQYF. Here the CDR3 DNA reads TGTGCCAGCAGCTTCAACCTAGCGGGGGACCAAGAGACCCAGTACTTC. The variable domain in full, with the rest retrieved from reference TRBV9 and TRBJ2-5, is DSGVTQTPKHLITATGQRVTLRCSPRSGDLSVYWYQQSLDQGLQFLIQYYNGEERAKGNILERFSAQQFPDLHSELNLSSLELGDSALYFCASSFNLAGDQETQYFGPGTRLLVL.

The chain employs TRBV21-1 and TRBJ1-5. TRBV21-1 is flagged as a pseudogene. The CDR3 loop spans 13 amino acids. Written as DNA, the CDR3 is TGTGCCAGCAGCAAACAGGGAGGGCAGCCCCAGCATTTT. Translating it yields CASSKQGGQPQHF.